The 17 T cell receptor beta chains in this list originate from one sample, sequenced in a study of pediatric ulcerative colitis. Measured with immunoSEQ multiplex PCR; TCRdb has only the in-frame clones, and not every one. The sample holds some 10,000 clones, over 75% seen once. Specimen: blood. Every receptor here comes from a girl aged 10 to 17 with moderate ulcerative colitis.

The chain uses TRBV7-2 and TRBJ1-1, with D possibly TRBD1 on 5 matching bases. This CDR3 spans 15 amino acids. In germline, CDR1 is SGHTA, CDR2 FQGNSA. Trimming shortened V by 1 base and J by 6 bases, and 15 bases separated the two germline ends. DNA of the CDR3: TGTGCCAGCAGCTTAGTGGGAGGCGGGGACCCTGAAGCTTTCTTT. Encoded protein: CASSLVGGGDPEAFF.

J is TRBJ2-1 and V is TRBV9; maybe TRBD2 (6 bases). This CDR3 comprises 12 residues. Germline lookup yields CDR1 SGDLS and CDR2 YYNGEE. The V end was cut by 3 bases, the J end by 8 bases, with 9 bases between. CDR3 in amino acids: CASSGAGHEQFF. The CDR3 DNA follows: TGTGCCAGCAGCGGGGCGGGACATGAGCAGTTCTTC.

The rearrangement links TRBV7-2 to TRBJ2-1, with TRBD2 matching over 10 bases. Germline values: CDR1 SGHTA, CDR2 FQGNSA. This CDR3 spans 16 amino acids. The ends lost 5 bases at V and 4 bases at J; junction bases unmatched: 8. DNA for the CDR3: TGTGCCAGCAGCGCGGCTAGCGGGGGCCTTTACAATGAGCAGTTCTTC. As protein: CASSAASGGLYNEQFF.

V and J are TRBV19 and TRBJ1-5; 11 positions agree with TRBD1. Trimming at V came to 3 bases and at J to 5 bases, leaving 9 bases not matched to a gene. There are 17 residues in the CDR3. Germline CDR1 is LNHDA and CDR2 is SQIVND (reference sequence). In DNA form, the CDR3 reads TGTGCCAGTAGTATCCGCCGGGACAGGGGGAGTTATCAGCCCCAGCATTTT. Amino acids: CASSIRRDRGSYQPQHF.

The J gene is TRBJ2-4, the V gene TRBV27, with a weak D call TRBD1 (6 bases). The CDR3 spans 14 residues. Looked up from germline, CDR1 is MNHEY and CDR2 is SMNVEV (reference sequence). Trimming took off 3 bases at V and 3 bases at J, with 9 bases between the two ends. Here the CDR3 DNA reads TGTGCCAGCAGTTTGATAGGGGGCAAAAACATTCAGTACTTC. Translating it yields CASSLIGGKNIQYF.

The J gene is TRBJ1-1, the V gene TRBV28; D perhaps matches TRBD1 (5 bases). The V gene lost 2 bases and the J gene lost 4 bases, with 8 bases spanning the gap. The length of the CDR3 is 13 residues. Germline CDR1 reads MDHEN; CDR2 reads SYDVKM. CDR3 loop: CASSLAGGTEAFF. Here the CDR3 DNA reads TGTGCCAGCAGTTTAGCGGGGGGCACTGAAGCTTTCTTT. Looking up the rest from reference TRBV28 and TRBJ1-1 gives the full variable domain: DVKVTQSSRYLVKRTGEKVFLECVQDMDHENMFWYRQDPGLGLRLIYFSYDVKMKEKGDIPEGYSVSREKKERFSLILESASTNQTSMYLCASSLAGGTEAFFGQGTRLTVV.

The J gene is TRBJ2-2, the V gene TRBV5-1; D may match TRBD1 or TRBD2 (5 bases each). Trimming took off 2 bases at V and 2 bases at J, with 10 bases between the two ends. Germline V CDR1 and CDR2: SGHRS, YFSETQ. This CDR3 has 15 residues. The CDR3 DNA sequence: TGCGCCAGCAGCTTCTTCAGGGACAACACCGGGGAGCTGTTTTTT. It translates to CASSFFRDNTGELFF.

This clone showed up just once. The DNA for the CDR3 is TGTGCCAGCAGCCCCGGAGGACTAGCGGGGGCCAGCGAGACCCAGTACTTC. Its protein product is CASSPGGLAGASETQYF. V gene TRBV5-4 combines with J gene TRBJ2-5, with 13 bases matching TRBD2. The CDR3 extends over 17 amino acids. Germline CDR1 is SGHNT and CDR2 is YYREEE (reference sequence). With 4 bases clipped from V and 5 bases from J, the junction kept 11 bases outside the gene matches.

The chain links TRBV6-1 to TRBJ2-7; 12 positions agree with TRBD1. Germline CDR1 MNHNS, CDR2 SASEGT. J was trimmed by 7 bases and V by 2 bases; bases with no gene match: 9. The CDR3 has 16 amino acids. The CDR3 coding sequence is TGTGCCAGCAGTGAAACACCGGGACAGGGGGCAGGGGAGCAGTACTTC. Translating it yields CASSETPGQGAGEQYF.

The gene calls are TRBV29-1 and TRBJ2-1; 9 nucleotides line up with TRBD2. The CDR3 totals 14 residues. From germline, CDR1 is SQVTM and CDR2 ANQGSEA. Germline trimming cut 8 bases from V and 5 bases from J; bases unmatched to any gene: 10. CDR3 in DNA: TGCAGCTCCGCCTGGCTAGCGGGGAACAATGAGCAGTTCTTC. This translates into CSSAWLAGNNEQFF.

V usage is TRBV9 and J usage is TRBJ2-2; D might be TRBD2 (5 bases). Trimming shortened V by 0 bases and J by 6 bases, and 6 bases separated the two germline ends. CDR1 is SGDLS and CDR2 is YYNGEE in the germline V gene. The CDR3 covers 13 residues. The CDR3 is CASSVEGAGELFF. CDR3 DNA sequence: TGTGCCAGCAGCGTAGAGGGAGCCGGGGAGCTGTTTTTT.

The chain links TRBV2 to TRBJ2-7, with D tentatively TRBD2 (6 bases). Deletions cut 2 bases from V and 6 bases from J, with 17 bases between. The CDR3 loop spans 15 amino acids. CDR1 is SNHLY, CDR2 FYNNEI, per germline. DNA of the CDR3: TGTGCCAGCAGTGAATTAGGAACTAGCACCGCCGAGCAGTACTTC. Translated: CASSELGTSTAEQYF.

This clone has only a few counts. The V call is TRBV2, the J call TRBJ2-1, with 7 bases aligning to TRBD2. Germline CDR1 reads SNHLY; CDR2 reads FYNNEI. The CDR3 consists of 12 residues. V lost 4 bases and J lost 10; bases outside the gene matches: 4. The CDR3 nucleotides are TGTGCCAGCAGTGGACTAGCTCGAGAGCAGTTCTTC. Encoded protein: CASSGLAREQFF.

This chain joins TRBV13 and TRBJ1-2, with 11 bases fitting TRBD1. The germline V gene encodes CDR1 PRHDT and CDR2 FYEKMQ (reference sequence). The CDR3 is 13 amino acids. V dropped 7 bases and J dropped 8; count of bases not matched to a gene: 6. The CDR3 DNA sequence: TGTGCCAGCACTGGACAGGGGGCGCGAGGCTACACCTTC. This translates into CASTGQGARGYTF.

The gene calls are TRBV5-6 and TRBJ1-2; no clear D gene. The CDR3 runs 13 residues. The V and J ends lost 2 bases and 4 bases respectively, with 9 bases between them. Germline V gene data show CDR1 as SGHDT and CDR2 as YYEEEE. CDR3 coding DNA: TGTGCCAGCAGCTTTCCGGGGTCCTATGGCTACACCTTC. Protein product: CASSFPGSYGYTF.

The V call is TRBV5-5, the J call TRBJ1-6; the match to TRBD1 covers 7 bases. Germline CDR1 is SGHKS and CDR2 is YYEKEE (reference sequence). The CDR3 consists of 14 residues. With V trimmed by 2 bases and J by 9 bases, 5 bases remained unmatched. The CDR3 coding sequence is TGTGCCAGCAGCTTAACGGACAGGCCTTCACCCCTCCACTTT. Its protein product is CASSLTDRPSPLHF.

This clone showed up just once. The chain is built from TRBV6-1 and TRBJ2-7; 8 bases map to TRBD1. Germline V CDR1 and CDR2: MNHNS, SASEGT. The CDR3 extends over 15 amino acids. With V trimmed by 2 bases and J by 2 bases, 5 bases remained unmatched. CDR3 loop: CASSEFGTGTYEQYF. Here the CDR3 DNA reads TGTGCCAGCAGTGAATTTGGGACAGGAACCTACGAGCAGTACTTC.